This record concerns one T cell receptor beta chain sequence. Its antigen remains unknown. The germline V gene encodes CDR1 SGDLS and CDR2 YYNGEE. V was pared by 3 bases and J by 6 bases, with 15 bases between. This CDR3 has 14 amino acids. The data are from a study of T-cell memory formation after mild COVID-19. For the study at large: Largely donor-specific sequence clusters came from a couple of donors.

Using its own MiXCR run on the 5' RACE reads, TCRdb lists one record per CDR3 protein. The table shows more than 300,000 distinct CDR3 sequences, with less than 25% occurring only once. Overall study findings and caveats: Pre-infection memory harbored some responding clones, suggesting cross-reactive memory joined.

The sequence came from a man between 18 and 29 years old who had mild COVID-19 (a few samples of this study predate the infection). Cell type and time point are not known. The sequencing sample was made of PBMCs or a T cell subset sorted from them (not recorded which). V gene TRBV9 combines with J gene TRBJ1-2; D is uncertain. The CDR3 nucleotides read TGTGCCAGCAGCGCAAGGACCCAAAAGGATGGCTACACCTTC. It is translated as CASSARTQKDGYTF. Full variable domain (outside the CDR3, taken from reference TRBV9 and TRBJ1-2): DSGVTQTPKHLITATGQRVTLRCSPRSGDLSVYWYQQSLDQGLQFLIQYYNGEERAKGNILERFSAQQFPDLHSELNLSSLELGDSALYFCASSARTQKDGYTFGSGTRLTVV.